These 8 T cell receptor beta chains originate from one sample sequenced in a study of T cell changes during pregnancy in multiple sclerosis. Produced via immunoSEQ multiplex PCR; TCRdb's table is partial and in-frame only. The sample records about 45,000 clones, roughly 96% being singletons. The source material was peripheral blood, sampled in the second trimester of pregnancy. The receptors derive from a female donor with multiple sclerosis, enrolled in a pregnancy study.

V and J are TRBV7-9 and TRBJ1-1; D is perhaps TRBD1 (6 bases). This CDR3 comprises 14 residues. The ends were cut back, 5 bases at V and 1 base at J, with 11 bases in the middle. Germline V gene data show CDR1 as SEHNR and CDR2 as FQNEAQ (reference sequence). The CDR3: CASSRDTENTEAFF. As DNA, the CDR3 is TGTGCCAGCAGCAGGGACACGGAGAACACTGAAGCTTTCTTT.

The chain recombines TRBV4-1 with TRBJ2-7; 7 nucleotides line up with TRBD1. The CDR3 has 16 amino acids. Germline V gene lookup returns CDR1 MGHRA and CDR2 YSYEKL. With V trimmed by 0 bases and J by 1 base, 6 bases remained unmatched. This CDR3 reads CASSQDWGTASYEQYF. The CDR3 DNA follows: TGCGCCAGCAGCCAAGATTGGGGGACAGCATCCTACGAGCAGTACTTC.

The chain couples TRBV19 to TRBJ2-7, with D maybe TRBD2 (5 bases). The CDR3 is 16 amino acids. The V and J ends lost 0 bases and 6 bases respectively, with 18 bases between them. Germline-derived CDR1 and CDR2 are LNHDA and SQIVND (reference sequence). CDR3: CASSIERPGTPLEQYF. The CDR3 DNA is TGTGCCAGTAGTATAGAGCGGCCGGGAACCCCCCTCGAGCAGTACTTC.

The V call is TRBV2, the J call TRBJ1-4; D perhaps matches TRBD1 (5 bases). CDR1 is SNHLY and CDR2 is FYNNEI in the germline V gene. V was pared by 8 bases and J by 11 bases, with 9 bases between. The CDR3 runs 10 residues. CDR3 residues: CASGGRKLFF. The CDR3 DNA sequence: TGTGCCAGCGGGGGGAGGAAACTGTTTTTT.

The V gene is TRBV19, the J gene TRBJ1-4; 9 bases match TRBD1. J gave up 6 bases and V 4 bases, and 3 bases lay outside the gene matches. Germline V lookup: CDR1 LNHDA, CDR2 SQIVND (reference sequence). CDR3 length: 14 residues. CDR3 sequence: CASSKRQGDEKLFF. The CDR3 nucleotides are TGTGCCAGTAGTAAGCGACAGGGGGATGAAAAACTGTTTTTT.

V and J are TRBV7-9 and TRBJ2-5; TRBD1 might be the D (7 bases). The CDR3 is made up of 16 amino acids. Trimming removed 1 base from V and 1 base from J, with 13 bases in between. Germline lookup yields CDR1 SEHNR and CDR2 FQNEAQ (reference sequence). CDR3 amino acids: CASSLEGGQSQETQYF. The CDR3 DNA reads TGTGCCAGCAGCTTAGAGGGGGGACAGAGCCAAGAGACCCAGTACTTC.

The chain couples TRBV7-7 to TRBJ2-3, with no clear D. This CDR3 comprises 15 residues. V was clipped by 5 bases and J by 2 bases, with 14 bases between them. From germline, CDR1 is SSHAT and CDR2 FNYEAQ (reference sequence). The CDR3 here is CASSPGRGYTDTQYF. The CDR3 nucleotides read TGTGCCAGCAGCCCCGGCCGAGGTTACACAGATACGCAGTATTTT.

V is TRBV15 and J is TRBJ2-7, with a tentative D call TRBD1 (5 bases). Trimming shortened V by 0 bases and J by 2 bases, and 11 bases separated the two germline ends. CDR1 and CDR2 (germline): LNHNV, YYDKDF (reference sequence). CDR3 size: 15 residues. The CDR3 sequence: CATSRDKGPTYEQYF. The DNA of the CDR3 is TGTGCCACCAGCAGAGATAAGGGGCCCACCTACGAGCAGTACTTC.